The sequence of this TCR beta chain was determined in a study of identical twins. Study-level findings and limits: In zero-insertion analyses, partial confounding could arise from invariant MAIT and iNKT cells.

On this clonotype itself: Its specificity is unknown.

TCRdb independently ran MiXCR on the 5' RACE reads; one entry per CDR3 protein. The sample includes some 690,000 distinct CDR3 sequences, about 20% of them seen just once. CDR1 SGHRS and CDR2 YFSETQ come from the germline V gene. The CDR3 covers 14 residues. J gave up 9 bases and V 6 bases, and 6 bases lay outside the gene matches. This same sample was also taken into another study, of T cells expressing NK-cell markers. That study adds: Sorted CD3+CD56+NKG2C+, CD3+CD56+NKG2C- and CD3+CD56-NKG2C+ T cells provided the TCR beta repertoires. The study found these clonotypes also leading the CD3+CD56-NKG2C+ fraction in a handful of donors.

This clonotype was obtained from a woman aged 18-29 years in good health. Material: PBMCs. V and J are TRBV5-1 and TRBJ2-1; TRBD2 agrees at 13 bases. Here the CDR3 DNA reads TGCGCCAGCACCACCGGGACTAGCGGGATTGAGCAGTTCTTC. Translation gives CASTTGTSGIEQFF.